This TCR beta chain originates from a study of cytomegalovirus exposure and HLA in healthy donors. Primers: 60 Vbeta forward and 13 Jbeta reverse. Some clones are missing from TCRdb's copy, which holds only in-frame ones; the method was immunoSEQ multiplex PCR. This table has more than 100,000 clones, 85% to 90% appearing once. Looked up from germline, CDR1 is MGHRA and CDR2 is YSYEKL. The CDR3 totals 17 residues. Trimming at V came to 0 bases and at J to 3 bases, leaving 5 bases not matched to a gene. Sequencing was carried out using PBMCs. The TCR comes from a woman in her 30s in good health and CMV-seronegative. The rearrangement joins TRBV4-1 to TRBJ2-1; 10 nucleotides match TRBD2. The CDR3 bases are TGCGCCAGCAGCCAAGAGAGGCTAGCGGGGGTCTACAATGAGCAGTTCTTC. Encoded protein: CASSQERLAGVYNEQFF.